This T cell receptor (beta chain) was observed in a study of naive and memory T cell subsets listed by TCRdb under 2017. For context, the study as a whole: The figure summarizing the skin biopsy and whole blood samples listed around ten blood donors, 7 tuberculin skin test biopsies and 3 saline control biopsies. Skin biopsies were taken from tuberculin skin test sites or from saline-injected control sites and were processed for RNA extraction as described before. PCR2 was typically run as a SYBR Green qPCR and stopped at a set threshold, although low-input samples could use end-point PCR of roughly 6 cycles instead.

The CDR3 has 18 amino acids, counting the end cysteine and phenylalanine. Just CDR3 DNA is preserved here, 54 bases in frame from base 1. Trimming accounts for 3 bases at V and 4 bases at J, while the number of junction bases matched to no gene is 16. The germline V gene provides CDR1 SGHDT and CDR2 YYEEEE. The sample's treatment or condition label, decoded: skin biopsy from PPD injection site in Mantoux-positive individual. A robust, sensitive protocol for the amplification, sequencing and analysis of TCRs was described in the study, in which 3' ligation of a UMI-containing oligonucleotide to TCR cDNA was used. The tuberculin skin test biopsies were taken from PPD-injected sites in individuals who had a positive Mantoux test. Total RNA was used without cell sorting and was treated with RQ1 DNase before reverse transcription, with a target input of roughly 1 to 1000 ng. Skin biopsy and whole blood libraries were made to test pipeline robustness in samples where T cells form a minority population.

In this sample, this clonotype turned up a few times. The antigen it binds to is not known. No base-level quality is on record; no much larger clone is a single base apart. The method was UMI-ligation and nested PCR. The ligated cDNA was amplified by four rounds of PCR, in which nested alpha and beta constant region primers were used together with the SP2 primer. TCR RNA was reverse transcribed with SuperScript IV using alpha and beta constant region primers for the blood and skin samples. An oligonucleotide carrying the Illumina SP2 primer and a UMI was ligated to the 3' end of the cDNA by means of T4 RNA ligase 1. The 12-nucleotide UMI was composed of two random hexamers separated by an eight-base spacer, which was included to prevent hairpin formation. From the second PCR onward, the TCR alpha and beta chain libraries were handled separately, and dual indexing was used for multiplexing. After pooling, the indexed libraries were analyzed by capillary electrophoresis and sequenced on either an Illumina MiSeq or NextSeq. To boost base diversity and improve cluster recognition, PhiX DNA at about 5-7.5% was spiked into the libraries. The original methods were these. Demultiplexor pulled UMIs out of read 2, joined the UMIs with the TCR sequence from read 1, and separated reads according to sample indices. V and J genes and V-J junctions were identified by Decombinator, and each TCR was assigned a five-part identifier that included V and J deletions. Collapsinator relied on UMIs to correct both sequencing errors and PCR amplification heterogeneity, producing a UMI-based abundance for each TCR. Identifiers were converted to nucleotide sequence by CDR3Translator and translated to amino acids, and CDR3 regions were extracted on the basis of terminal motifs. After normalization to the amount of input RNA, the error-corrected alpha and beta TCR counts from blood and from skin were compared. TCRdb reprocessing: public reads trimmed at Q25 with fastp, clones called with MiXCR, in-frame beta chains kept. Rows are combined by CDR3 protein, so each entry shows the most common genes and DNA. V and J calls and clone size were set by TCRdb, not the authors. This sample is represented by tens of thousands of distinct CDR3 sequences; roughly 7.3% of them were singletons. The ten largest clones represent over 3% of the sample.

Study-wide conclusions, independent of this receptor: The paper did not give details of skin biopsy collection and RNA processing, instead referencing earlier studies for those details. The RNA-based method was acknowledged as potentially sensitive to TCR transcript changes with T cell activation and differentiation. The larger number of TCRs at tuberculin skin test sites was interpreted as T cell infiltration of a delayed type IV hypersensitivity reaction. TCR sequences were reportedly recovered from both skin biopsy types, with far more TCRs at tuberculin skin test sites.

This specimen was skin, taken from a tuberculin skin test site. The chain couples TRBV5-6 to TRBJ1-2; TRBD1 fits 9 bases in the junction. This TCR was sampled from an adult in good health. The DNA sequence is TGTGCCAGCAGCTGGTTCCGGGACAGGGATAGAGTAGGCTATGGCTACACCTTC. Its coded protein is CASSWFRDRDRVGYGYTF. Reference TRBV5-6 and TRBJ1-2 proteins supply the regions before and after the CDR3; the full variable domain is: DAGVTQSPTHLIKTRGQQVTLRCSPKSGHDTVSWYQQALGQGPQFIFQYYEEEERQRGNFPDRFSGHQFPNYSSELNVNALLLGDSALYLCASSWFRDRDRVGYGYTFGSGTRLTVV.